Listed here are 22 T cell receptor beta chains from one sample, sequenced in a study of blood T cell repertoires in COVID-19. Some clones are missing from TCRdb's copy, which holds only in-frame ones; the method was immunoSEQ multiplex PCR. The top ten hold around 4% of the sample, which has more than 85,000 clones, 76% seen once. Sequencing was performed on peripheral blood. The source of these receptors is a woman over 75 with acute or convalescent COVID-19.

CDR3 sequence: CASSVGGRNQPQHF. CDR3 in DNA: TGTGCCAGCAGCGTAGGGGGGAGGAATCAGCCCCAGCATTTT. The chain couples TRBV9 to TRBJ1-5, with D perhaps TRBD1 (5 bases). CDR1 and CDR2 (germline): SGDLS, YYNGEE. This CDR3 is 14 amino acids long. Trimming removed 0 bases at V and 4 bases at J, with 8 bases between.

The chain uses TRBV4-2 and TRBJ1-4; D is uncertain. The ends were cut back, 3 bases at V and 5 bases at J, with 16 bases in the middle. CDR1 is LGHNA, CDR2 YNFKEQ, per germline. The CDR3 length is 16 residues. CDR3 sequence: CASSQGSQSPNEKLFF. In DNA, the CDR3 is TGTGCCAGCAGCCAGGGCAGCCAAAGCCCCAATGAAAAACTGTTTTTT.

This chain connects TRBV7-3 to TRBJ1-1; tentative D call: TRBD1 (6 bases). Germline assignment: CDR1 SGHTA and CDR2 FQGTGA. V was pared by 4 bases and J by 5 bases, with 11 bases between. This CDR3 has 13 residues. The CDR3 loop is CASSSQGWTEAFF. The DNA for the CDR3 is TGTGCCAGCAGCTCGCAGGGGTGGACTGAAGCTTTCTTT.

The chain couples TRBV11-2 to TRBJ2-2, with 8 bases aligning to TRBD2. Germline CDR1 reads SGHAT; CDR2 reads FQNNGV. V lost 5 bases and J lost 9; bases outside the gene matches: 11. The CDR3 runs to 15 residues. CDR3 amino acids: CASSRGGSLAWELFF. The CDR3 nucleotides are TGTGCCAGCAGCCGGGGGGGCTCCCTGGCCTGGGAGCTGTTTTTT.

The chain employs TRBV5-1 and TRBJ1-4; the match to TRBD1 covers 10 bases. CDR1 SGHRS and CDR2 YFSETQ come from the germline V gene. The CDR3 totals 17 residues. With 4 bases clipped from V and 0 bases from J, the junction kept 6 bases outside the gene matches. The CDR3 here is CASSLGTGVATNEKLFF. DNA of the CDR3: TGCGCCAGCAGCCTAGGGACAGGGGTGGCAACTAATGAAAAACTGTTTTTT.

This clone showed up just once. V usage is TRBV3-1 (or the pseudogene TRBV3-2) and J usage is TRBJ1-2; 7 bases map to TRBD1. There are 14 residues in the CDR3. The V and J ends lost 3 bases and 2 bases, in that order; junction bases with no gene match: 3. CDR1 is LGHDT, CDR2 YNNKEL, per germline (reference sequence). The CDR3 here is CASSHRTGNYGYTF. CDR3 bases: TGTGCCAGCAGCCACAGGACAGGCAACTATGGCTACACCTTC.

V and J are TRBV11-2 and TRBJ2-7; no clear D. The CDR3 sequence is 13 residues long. With 0 bases removed from V and 4 bases from J, the gap between germline ends came to 7 bases. CDR1 is SGHAT and CDR2 is FQNNGV in the germline V gene. This CDR3 is CASSLDVLYEQYF. CDR3 DNA: TGTGCCAGCAGCTTAGATGTCCTTTACGAGCAGTACTTC.

This clone has a handful of counts. This chain links TRBV11-3 with TRBJ2-1; 10 bases match TRBD2. This CDR3 has 15 residues. V dropped 5 bases and J dropped 8; count of bases not matched to a gene: 9. CDR1 is SGHNT, CDR2 YENEEA, per germline. CDR3 DNA sequence: TGTGCCAGCAGCAAATCGGGACTAGCGTCACATGAGCAGTTCTTC. Encoded protein: CASSKSGLASHEQFF.

V is TRBV10-1 and J is TRBJ2-1; 8 bases are a match to TRBD1. This CDR3 comprises 14 residues. The V segment lost 5 bases and the J segment 9 bases; nucleotides outside the gene matches: 9. The germline V gene has CDR1 WNHNN and CDR2 SYGVQD (reference sequence). Here the CDR3 reads CASSPGQGRGEQFF. Written as DNA, the CDR3 is TGCGCCAGCAGTCCTGGACAGGGAAGGGGTGAGCAGTTCTTC.

The chain couples TRBV11-3 to TRBJ2-2, with 8 positions matching TRBD2. The junction had 2 bases not matched to a gene; V was cut back by 1 base and J by 1 base. CDR3 length equals 16 residues. The germline gives CDR1 SGHNT, CDR2 YENEEA. CDR3: CASSLGLAGNTGELFF. For the CDR3, the DNA is TGTGCCAGCAGCTTAGGCCTAGCGGGGAACACCGGGGAGCTGTTTTTT.

This clone occurred a few times. For the CDR3, the DNA is TGCGCCAGCAGCCAAGACACTTTCACAGCAAACACCATATATTTT. Its protein is CASSQDTFTANTIYF. The V and J genes are TRBV4-1 and TRBJ1-3; D gene ambiguous. Per germline, CDR1 MGHRA and CDR2 YSYEKL. The CDR3 is 15 residues long. Trimming took off 0 bases at V and 6 bases at J, with 12 bases between the two ends.

The sample holds a few counts of this clone. The rearrangement joins TRBV4-2 to TRBJ2-2, with 9 bases fitting TRBD1. This CDR3 comprises 16 residues. With V trimmed by 1 base and J by 4 bases, 4 bases remained unmatched. Germline values: CDR1 LGHNA, CDR2 YNFKEQ. The CDR3: CASSQGTGAGTGELFF. CDR3 coding DNA: TGTGCCAGCAGCCAAGGGACAGGGGCAGGCACCGGGGAGCTGTTTTTT.

V usage is TRBV7-6 and J usage is TRBJ2-1; 10 bases match TRBD2. J gave up 6 bases and V 0 bases, and 5 bases lay outside the gene matches. CDR3 length: 16 residues. Germline V gives CDR1 SGHVS, CDR2 FNYEAQ. This chain's CDR3 is CASSLASAGGRNEQFF. The DNA for the CDR3 is TGTGCCAGCAGCTTAGCTTCAGCGGGGGGGCGCAATGAGCAGTTCTTC.

The chain links TRBV30 to TRBJ1-3; maybe TRBD1 (6 bases). CDR3 length: 10 residues. The germline CDR1 and CDR2 sequences are GTSNPN and SVGIG (reference sequence). As DNA, the CDR3 is TGTGCGGTGGGGGCTAACACCATATATTTT. Translation gives CAVGANTIYF.

This chain joins TRBV20-1 and TRBJ2-1; 8 bases align to TRBD2. J gave up 12 bases and V 6 bases, and 7 bases lay outside the gene matches. Per the germline V gene, CDR1 is DFQATT and CDR2 is SNEGSKA (reference sequence). CDR3 size: 11 residues. This CDR3 is CSAGYGGAQFF. CDR3 bases: TGCAGTGCCGGTTACGGGGGGGCGCAGTTCTTC.

Only a few counts were recorded for this clone. The J gene is TRBJ1-3, the V gene TRBV3-1 (or the pseudogene TRBV3-2), with TRBD1 matching 7 bases. Germline assignment: CDR1 LGHDT and CDR2 YNNKEL (reference sequence). V lost 0 bases and J lost 2; bases outside the gene matches: 4. The CDR3 runs to 16 residues. CDR3 sequence reads: CASSQDFGTAGNTIYF. The DNA for the CDR3 is TGTGCCAGCAGCCAAGATTTCGGGACAGCTGGAAACACCATATATTTT.

The chain employs TRBV9 and TRBJ2-1, with D possibly matching TRBD2 (7 bases). The CDR3 is 15 residues long. With 0 bases removed from V and 4 bases from J, the gap between germline ends came to 11 bases. The germline V gene encodes CDR1 SGDLS and CDR2 YYNGEE. CDR3: CASSVGRGPYNEQFF. CDR3 coding DNA: TGTGCCAGCAGCGTAGGGCGGGGGCCGTACAATGAGCAGTTCTTC.

The V call is TRBV28, the J call TRBJ1-2; TRBD1 aligns across 10 bases. Looked up from germline, CDR1 is MDHEN and CDR2 is SYDVKM. Trimming at V came to 5 bases and at J to 5 bases, leaving 5 bases not matched to a gene. CDR3 length: 14 residues. The CDR3 spells CASSPGQGIYGYTF. The DNA for the CDR3 is TGTGCCAGCAGTCCGGGACAGGGGATTTATGGCTACACCTTC.

For this clone: This sample includes further DNA sequences coding for the same CDR3. The chain has TRBV5-1 and TRBJ1-5, with a tentative D call TRBD1 (6 bases). This CDR3 region has 13 residues. V lost 3 bases, J lost 6 bases, and 10 bases lay in between. The germline CDR1 and CDR2 sequences are SGHRS and YFSETQ. As DNA, the CDR3 is TGCGCCAGCAGCTACCAAGGGGGTCAGCCCCAGCATTTT. Translation gives CASSYQGGQPQHF.

The J gene is TRBJ2-1, the V gene TRBV27; no reliable D call. V lost 4 bases and J lost 5, with 12 bases in between. This CDR3 has 14 residues. Per germline, CDR1 MNHEY and CDR2 SMNVEV (reference sequence). CDR3 loop: CASSSSPVNNEQFF. DNA of the CDR3: TGTGCCAGCAGTTCTAGTCCGGTAAACAATGAGCAGTTCTTC.

The CDR3 region has the DNA TGTGCCAGCAGCCAAGATACAACTAGCGGTAGCACAGATACGCAGTATTTT. Amino acids: CASSQDTTSGSTDTQYF. The chain is built from TRBV4-2 and TRBJ2-3; 8 bases align to TRBD2. The ends lost 0 bases at V and 0 bases at J; junction bases unmatched: 5. CDR1 is LGHNA and CDR2 is YNFKEQ in the germline V gene. The CDR3 sequence is 17 residues long.

The chain has TRBV10-3 and TRBJ2-3, with 8 bases that match TRBD2. The junction had 11 bases not matched to a gene; V was cut back by 3 bases and J by 0 bases. Germline V gene sequence: CDR1 ENHRY, CDR2 SYGVKD. The length of the CDR3 is 18 residues. The CDR3 spells CAISDVRGGRPSTDTQYF. CDR3 bases: TGTGCCATCAGTGACGTTCGGGGGGGCAGACCTAGCACAGATACGCAGTATTTT.